Listed here is a single T cell receptor beta chain. Its cognate antigen is unknown. This sample is drawn from a study of persistence of HIV-infected CD4 T cells. Whole-study context: Two participants gave one leukapheresis sample; others gave up to roughly 180 mL blood repeatedly. Study observations and caveats: Antigen-responding cells were enriched for degenerate expanded CDR3beta sequences.

CDR1 SGHVS and CDR2 FQNEAQ come from the germline V gene. CDR3 length: 15 residues. Trimming cost V 5 bases and J 2 bases, with 16 bases left between them. Sequencing used immunoSEQ version 4 in survey mode. Some clones are missing from TCRdb's copy, which holds only in-frame ones; the method was immunoSEQ multiplex PCR. This table holds 25,000 to 35,000 clones, around four fifths found once. The stimulus was lysate of CMV-infected fibroblasts, 10 ug/mL. CD40L/CD69 double-negative CD45RO-high memory CD4+ T cells were collected. V and J are TRBV7-8 and TRBJ2-7, with D possibly matching TRBD1 (5 bases). The source is an adult man with HIV who was CMV-seropositive. The sequences come from CD4+ T cells sorted from PBMCs after roughly 18-hour stimulation, collected from a patient who received antiretroviral therapy. Here the CDR3 DNA reads TGTGCCAGCAGCGGCCGGACAACGATACCCTACGAGCAGTACTTC. The encoded protein is CASSGRTTIPYEQYF. The full variable domain, rest sourced from reference TRBV7-8 and TRBJ2-7, is GAGVSQSPRYKVAKRGQDVALRCDPISGHVSLFWYQQALGQGPEFLTYFQNEAQLDKSGLPSDRFFAERPEGSVSTLKIQRTQQEDSAVYLCASSGRTTIPYEQYFGPGTRLTVT.